Each of the 4 T cell receptor beta chains below was sequenced from the same sample in a study of blood T cell repertoires in COVID-19. Generated by immunoSEQ multiplex PCR, the TCRdb table keeps only in-frame clones and is missing some. This table holds about 330,000 clones, 87% found once. Input material: peripheral blood. The receptor source for this set is a man in his thirties or forties with COVID-19, enrolled during active disease.

The rearrangement uses TRBV4-2 and TRBJ2-7; the match to TRBD1 covers 8 bases. Germline CDR1 is LGHNA and CDR2 is YNFKEQ. The CDR3 spans 15 residues. V lost 3 bases, J lost 4 bases, and 8 bases stayed unmatched. The CDR3 loop is CASSHPGQGQYEQYF. Written as DNA, the CDR3 is TGTGCCAGCAGCCACCCCGGACAGGGACAGTACGAGCAGTACTTC.

The V gene is TRBV4-3, the J gene TRBJ1-2; a possible D gene is TRBD1 (6 bases). Trimming took off 4 bases at V and 7 bases at J, with 22 bases between the two ends. CDR3 length equals 16 residues. Germline V lookup: CDR1 LGHNA, CDR2 YSLEER. Here the CDR3 DNA reads TGCGCCAGCAGCCCCTCACTCCTGGACAGCCGATTTGGCTACACCTTC. This gives the protein CASSPSLLDSRFGYTF.

The chain combines TRBV4-3 with TRBJ1-4; D is ambiguous. In germline, CDR1 is LGHNA, CDR2 YSLEER. This CDR3 has 17 residues. V lost 0 bases to trimming and J lost 3 bases, with 14 bases between them. The CDR3 loop is CASSQEGSGVANEKLFF. CDR3 in DNA: TGCGCCAGCAGCCAAGAAGGATCCGGGGTGGCTAATGAAAAACTGTTTTTT.

The V call is TRBV7-2, the J call TRBJ2-5; TRBD2 matches 8 bases. From germline, CDR1 is SGHTA and CDR2 FQGNSA. The V and J ends lost 1 base and 1 base, in that order; junction bases with no gene match: 8. The CDR3 extends over 17 amino acids. The CDR3 region has the DNA TGTGCCAGCAGCTTAGTCTCCAGCGGGGGATCCCAAGAGACCCAGTACTTC. Its protein is CASSLVSSGGSQETQYF.